This T cell receptor beta chain was profiled in a study of shared clonotypes between healthy human individuals. Trimming took 3 bases from V and 4 from J, leaving 12 bases between them. Germline lookup yields CDR1 MDHEN and CDR2 SYDVKM. The CDR3 totals 14 residues. TCRdb keeps only in-frame clones here, not all; method: immunoSEQ multiplex PCR. This table has some 1.4 million clones, roughly 96% appearing once. The chain links TRBV28 to TRBJ1-2; a weak D match, TRBD1 (6 bases). The origin of this receptor is a man aged 25-40 years in good health. Sequenced input: naive CD4+ T cells sorted from blood. Subset described: CD45RA+ positively selected. CDR3: CASSFGGALYGYTF. The CDR3 region has the DNA TGTGCCAGCAGTTTTGGGGGGGCGCTCTATGGCTACACCTTC.